This T cell receptor beta chain comes out of a study of shared clonotypes between healthy human individuals (dated by TCRdb to 2018 to 2021). Looking at the study overall: Two women and a few men aged 18 to 49 years were included in the cohort. To increase sequencing depth and limit assay-specific biases, TCR repertoire library preparation and sequencing were carried out by different laboratories using diverse techniques. Per donor, three plates each were used for CD4 naive and CD4 memory, two for CD8 naive, and one for CD8 memory. Per donor, leukapheresis produced somewhere between about 0.94 and 9 billion PBMCs. To estimate repertoire size and how much clonotype sharing occurs between individuals, the study deeply sequenced the blood TCR repertoires of about five healthy adults. Points the paper makes about the study in general: Pairwise subsampling led to the expectation that sequencing depth would affect the degree of clonotype sharing among donors. Even with the large sequencing depth, rarefaction of the sorted-subset datasets indicated that sequencing was incomplete. Compared with non-shared clonotypes, clonotypes shared by all four sorted-subset donors had higher generation probabilities. Larger estimated clonotype richness was generally found for naive subsets than for memory subsets. About 5% of naive CD4, roughly 3.6% of naive CD8, 2.3% of memory CD4, and roughly 0.4% of memory CD8 clonotypes were shared across several donors. The small number of donors limited the genetic and exposure-history diversity represented. Sampling was limited to blood, and TCR repertoires in tissue likely differ from TCR repertoires in blood.

About this clone: The clone's antigen remains unknown. Base qualities are not provided; no much larger clone lies one nucleotide away.

Using the deep immunoSEQ assay, multiplex PCR amplified TCR CDR3 regions from genomic DNA. Extracted genomic DNA from each cell subset was distributed evenly across all wells of several immunoSEQ 96-well plates, and each plate was treated as a replicate. For sorted subsets, 200 to 250 ng of genomic DNA, equivalent to some 30,000 T cell genomes, went into each replicate PCR. Purified libraries were measured with a Qubit 3.0 fluorometer, size-checked on a Bioanalyzer 2100, and measured again with the KAPA Library Quantification kit. Each immunoSEQ 96-well plate was sequenced on its own single-read 150-cycle Illumina NextSeq 550 flow cell. The published analysis was carried out like this. Because the immunoSEQ output held only junctional sequences and lacked quality scores, the filtering could not match the filtering applied to full-length reads. To assign V/J genes and CDR3, sequences were annotated using PyIR, a Python wrapper for IgBLAST v1.9, with IMGT germline references. Reads with weak V/J assignments (E-value above 1e-6), missing CDR3, stop codons, out-of-frame junctions, or ambiguous translated residues were removed. V3J clonotypes were defined as sequences sharing an identical inferred V gene, J gene, and CDR3 amino acid sequence. To compute the percentage overlap between repertoires, the number of shared unique clonotypes was divided by the size of the smaller repertoire. RTK rarefaction, the Chao1 estimator, and Recon v2.1 estimates of unobserved clonotypes were used to assess repertoire richness. Generation probabilities for all TCRbeta clonotypes obtained by the gDNA method from a handful of donors were computed using OLGA. In its TCRdb copy, this immuneACCESS table keeps in-frame sequences only and misses some clones. Where compared with another copy, unresolved V genes explain less than half of these, and the others have no known cause. V, J and clone size reflect that table, while D and trimming were determined from the DNA. The sample records under 1 million clones, more than 85% of which are singletons. Less than 25% of the sample comes from the top ten.

The junction carries 6 bases between V and J, which are trimmed by 0 bases and 10 bases respectively. Taken from the germline V gene (reference sequence), the CDR1 and CDR2 loops are SGHKS and YYEKEE. Including the terminal cysteine and phenylalanine, the CDR3 comprises 11 residues. This entry keeps only the CDR3 DNA: 33 bases, framed from base 1. CD8 naive samples were CD45RO-negative cells positively selected for CCR7, giving a CD45RA+CCR7+ population that excluded TemRA cells. Healthy HIV-negative adults with no recently reported acute infections or vaccinations were included as donors. All donors were Caucasian adults living in Nashville, Tennessee, USA. After blood collection by leukapheresis, PBMCs were isolated using Ficoll-Histopaque density gradient centrifugation and then cryopreserved in the vapor phase of liquid nitrogen. Analytical flow cytometry was used to check the purity and quantity of every magnetically sorted T cell population. Each sorted fraction had its genomic DNA isolated and then quantified by UV absorbance on a Nanodrop 2000c.

What was sequenced was naive CD8+ T cells sorted from blood. In light of the paper, this sample's cell subset or site label describes: CD45RA+CCR7+. This clonotype originated in a man aged 30 to 45 in good health. The rearranged segments are TRBV5-5 and TRBJ2-3; no D gene call is confident. The CDR3 reads CASSLARAQYF. The DNA sequence reads TGTGCCAGCAGCTTGGCACGGGCGCAGTATTTT.